This T cell receptor beta chain comes out of a study of T cells expressing NK-cell markers. Study at large: Seven HCMV-seropositive donors and one seronegative donor made up the eight sequenced donors. Broader study findings: There remained a lack of clarity about HCMV specificity of expanded NKG2C+ T cell clones. For about 6 donors, the dominant NKG2C+ clonotypes made up roughly 1.0-7.5% of their CD8+ T cells.

Following a re-call of the 5' RACE reads, TCRdb has one entry per CDR3 protein and lacks DNA. The ten top clones account for 0.39%, within a sample of about 260,000 distinct CDR3 sequences. Of note for this clonotype: The antigen is unknown.

The sample taken for sequencing was blood T cells: a sorted CD56 or NKG2C T cell subset, CD4+ or CD8+ T cells, or bulk PBMC T cells (not recorded which). The TCR was taken from a man aged 18 to 30 in good health.

The CDR3: CASSYSTGKSTGELFF. This chain joins TRBV5-1 and TRBJ2-2; TCRdb lists TRBD1, though no DNA is available to test this call. This CDR3 region has 16 residues. Germline CDR1 and CDR2: SGHRS and YFSETQ.